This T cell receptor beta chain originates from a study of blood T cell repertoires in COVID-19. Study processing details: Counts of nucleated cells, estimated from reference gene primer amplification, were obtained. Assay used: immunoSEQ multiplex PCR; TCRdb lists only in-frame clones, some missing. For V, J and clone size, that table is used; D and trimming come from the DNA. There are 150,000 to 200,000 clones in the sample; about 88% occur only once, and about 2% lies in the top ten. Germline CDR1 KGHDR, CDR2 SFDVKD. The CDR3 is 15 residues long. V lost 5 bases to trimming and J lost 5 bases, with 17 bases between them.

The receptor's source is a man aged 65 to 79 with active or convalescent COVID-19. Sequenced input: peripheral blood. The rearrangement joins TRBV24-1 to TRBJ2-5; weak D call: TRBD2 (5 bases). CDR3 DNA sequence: TGTGCCACCAGTGGAGGACTCGCGGGTGGGGAGACCCAGTACTTC. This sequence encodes CATSGGLAGGETQYF.